This TCR beta chain is drawn from a study of early T cells in non-severe SARS-CoV-2 infection. Study summary: Sequencing used unsorted whole-blood bulk RNA, so chains lack pairing.

General observations from the study: Private and CD4 specificities were missed by VDJdb matching, which favored anti-spike CD8 responses.

Attachment of unique molecular identifiers was made to individual cDNA molecules. From the 5' RACE reads, TCRdb called clonotypes with MiXCR, one entry per CDR3 protein. The data show about 42,000 distinct CDR3 sequences, approximately 6.9% seen once. The CDR3 contains 18 residues. Germline V CDR1 and CDR2: SQVTM, ANQGSEA. The V end was cut by 4 bases, the J end by 2 bases, with 24 bases between. This clonotype was observed at least ten times. The antigen remains unidentified. Sequencing used whole blood. This TCR derives from an adult who was a healthcare worker with PCR-confirmed SARS-CoV-2 infection or an uninfected control (not recorded which). This chain connects TRBV29-1 to TRBJ1-3; maybe TRBD1 (6 bases). The CDR3 protein is CSVVGVLEQGTPGNTIYF. CDR3 sequence (DNA): TGCAGCGTTGTTGGGGTGCTTGAACAGGGTACTCCTGGAAACACCATATATTTT.